The present entry profiles one T cell receptor beta chain with its context. What it binds is not known. This sample stems from a study of T cell responses to AZD1222 COVID-19 vaccine. Regarding the study as a whole: Repertoire sampling occurred only after the peak T cell response.

Trimming at V came to 5 bases and at J to 2 bases, leaving 1 base not matched to a gene. Germline V lookup: CDR1 KGHDR, CDR2 SFDVKD. CDR3 length equals 13 residues. Here immunoSEQ multiplex PCR was the method, and the copy in TCRdb shows in-frame clones only, minus some. The profile shows 200,000 or so clones, 85% to 95% of them singletons. The TCR sequence derives from an adult who received the AZD1222 COVID-19 vaccine. V is TRBV24-1 and J is TRBJ1-2, with TRBD1 identical over 7 bases. The material sequenced was peripheral blood, taken 28 days after the second AZD1222 dose. CDR3 nucleotide sequence: TGTGCCACCAGTGTGGGACAGAACTATGGCTACACCTTC. Its translation is CATSVGQNYGYTF.